This T cell receptor beta chain is from a study of cytomegalovirus exposure and HLA in healthy donors. This clone was seen just once. The CDR3 spans 16 residues. Germline V CDR1 and CDR2: MNHEY, SVGAGI. V was cut by 0 bases and J by 0 bases, with 9 bases left in between. Libraries were prepared by immunoSEQ multiplex PCR; TCRdb keeps only in-frame clonotypes and omits some of them. The table shows 100,000 to 120,000 clones, with roughly 86% occurring only once. This chain joins TRBV6-5 and TRBJ2-1, with no clear D. The sample consisted of PBMCs. The TCR was taken from a woman in her late teens or twenties in good health and CMV-seropositive. In DNA, the CDR3 is TGTGCCAGCAGTTACTCGGGCGCGAGCTCCTACAATGAGCAGTTCTTC. Translating it yields CASSYSGASSYNEQFF.